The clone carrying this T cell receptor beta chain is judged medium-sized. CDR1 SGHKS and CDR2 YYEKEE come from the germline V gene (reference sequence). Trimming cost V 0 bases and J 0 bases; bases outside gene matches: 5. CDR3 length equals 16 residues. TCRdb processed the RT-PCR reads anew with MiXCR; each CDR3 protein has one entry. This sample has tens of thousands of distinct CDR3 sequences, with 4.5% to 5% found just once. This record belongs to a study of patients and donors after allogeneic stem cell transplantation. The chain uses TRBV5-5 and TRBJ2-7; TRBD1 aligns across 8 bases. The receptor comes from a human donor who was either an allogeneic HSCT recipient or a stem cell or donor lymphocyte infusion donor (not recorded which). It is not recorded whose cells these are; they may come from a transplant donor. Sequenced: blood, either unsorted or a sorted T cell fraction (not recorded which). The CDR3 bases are TGTGCCAGCAGCTTGGTTGCAGGGGGCACCTCCTACGAGCAGTACTTC. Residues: CASSLVAGGTSYEQYF. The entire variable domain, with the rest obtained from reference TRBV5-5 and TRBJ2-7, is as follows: DAGVTQSPTHLIKTRGQQVTLRCSPISGHKSVSWYQQVLGQGPQFIFQYYEKEERGRGNFPDRFSARQFPNYSSELNVNALLLGDSALYLCASSLVAGGTSYEQYFGPGTRLTVT.